The rows below give T cell receptor delta chains drawn from one sample of a study of Vδ1+ human thymocytes. TCRdb re-called the multiplex PCR reads through CATT. The sample shows about 25,000 delta-chain clones, roughly 6.7% of them seen only once. Material: Vdelta1+ gamma-delta thymocytes from the thymus. These receptors were taken from a girl under three years old who had congenital heart surgery. CDR3s include the opening cysteine and the closing phenylalanine or tryptophan. D genes are given only for firm matches. Part of the rows lack a size; the others show once, few, many or a class for expanded clones.

V gene,D gene,J gene,clone size,CDR3 protein,CDR3 DNA
TRDV1,TRDD3,TRDJ1,few,CALGELTGVVYTDKLIF,TGTGCTCTTGGGGAACTAACTGGGGTGGTCTACACCGATAAACTCATCTTT
TRDV1,-,TRDJ1,-,CALGADGPSFYWGADKLIF,TGTGCTCTTGGGGCCGATGGGCCTTCCTTCTACTGGGGGGCCGATAAACTCATCTTT
TRDV2,TRDD3,TRDJ1,medium-sized,CACRVSGGYTDKLIF,TGTGCCTGTCGGGTCTCTGGGGGCTACACCGATAAACTCATCTTT
TRDV1,-,TRDJ1,few,CALGERSTDKLIF,TGTGCTCTTGGGGAACGCAGCACCGATAAACTCATCTTT
TRDV1,TRDD3,TRDJ1,few,CALGDRGTGGCDKLIF,TGTGCTCTTGGGGACCGGGGGACTGGGGGATGCGATAAACTCATCTTT
TRDV1,-,TRDJ1,few,CALGEPGLPAGDSLFSYTDKLIF,TGTGCTCTTGGGGAACCTGGCCTTCCTGCCGGGGATAGCCTATTCTCGTACACCGATAAACTCATCTTT
TRDV1,TRDD2,TRDJ1,-,CALGVRPSYPPNYTDKLIF,TGTGCTCTTGGGGTACGACCTTCCTACCCTCCTAATTACACCGATAAACTCATCTTT
TRDV1,-,TRDJ1,few,CALGELNVLGPYTDKLIF,TGTGCTCTTGGGGAACTAAACGTCCTGGGGCCGTACACCGATAAACTCATCTTT
TRDV1,TRDD3,TRDJ1,few,CALWSGIRPPVQPRDKLIF,TGTGCTCTTTGGTCGGGGATACGACCCCCTGTCCAGCCGCGAGATAAACTCATCTTT
TRDV1,-,TRDJ1,-,CALGERPFHLWVLADKLIF,-
TRDV1,-,TRDJ1,few,CALGDLAWVNSPTHSKADRLIF,TGTGCTCTTGGGGACCTGGCCTGGGTCAACTCCCCGACACATTCTAAAGCCGACCGACTCATCTTT
TRDV1,-,TRDJ1,few,CALDLLPFGDDKLIF,TGTGCTCTTGACCTCCTACCTTTTGGGGACGATAAACTCATCTTT
TRDV1,-,TRDJ1,few,CALGELGSPHGLLGWHSYTITDKLIF,TGTGCTCTTGGGGAACTAGGGTCCCCTCACGGGTTACTGGGGTGGCACTCCTACACTATCACCGATAAACTCATCTTT
TRDV1,TRDD3,TRDJ1,few,CALGKRALGDTESTDKLIF,TGTGCTCTTGGGAAGAGGGCACTGGGGGATACTGAGAGCACCGATAAACTCATCTTT
TRDV1,TRDD3,TRDJ1,few,CALEEGPDPVKLGDCCPTDKLIF,TGTGCTCTTGAGGAAGGTCCCGACCCCGTTAAACTGGGGGATTGTTGTCCGACCGATAAACTCATCTTT
TRDV1,-,TRDJ1,few,CALGARELIF,TGTGCTCTTGGGGCCAGAGAACTCATCTTT
TRDV1,TRDD3,TRDJ1,few,CALGETFCTGGYAYTDKLIF,TGTGCTCTTGGGGAAACATTCTGTACTGGGGGATACGCCTACACCGATAAACTCATCTTT
TRDV1,TRDD3,TRDJ1,-,CALGEGLERGIRGGHKLIF,TGTGCTCTTGGGGAGGGTCTGGAACGGGGGATACGCGGGGGTCATAAACTCATCTTT
TRDV1,-,TRDJ1,few,CALGELRISAVLIF,TGTGCTCTTGGGGAACTGAGGATCTCAGCCGTCCTAATCTTT
TRDV1,TRDD3,TRDJ1,few,CALGELPPSPMNWGDWGTDKLIF,TGTGCTCTTGGGGAATTGCCCCCTTCCCCCATGAACTGGGGGGATTGGGGCACCGATAAACTCATCTTT
TRDV1,-,TRDJ1,few,CALGERLLTGRYTDKLIF,TGTGCTCTTGGGGAACGCCTACTCACTGGGCGCTACACCGATAAACTCATCTTT
TRDV1,-,TRDJ1,-,CALGEPLGRLADKLIF,TGTGCTCTTGGGGAACCGTTGGGCCGGTTGGCCGATAAACTCATCTTT
TRDV1,-,TRDJ1,few,CALGEPSVTDKLIF,TGCGCTCTTGGGGAACCATCCGTCACCGATAAACTCATCTTT
TRDV1,TRDD3,TRDJ1,-,CALGGLGLVLGDTHSGWVTDKLIF,TGTGCTCTTGGGGGTCTTGGCCTCGTACTGGGGGATACGCATTCCGGTTGGGTTACCGATAAACTCATCTTT
TRDV1,TRDD3,TRDJ1,few,CALGEASGGYWGIPRGYTDKLIF,TGTGCTCTTGGGGAAGCGTCAGGAGGGTACTGGGGGATACCCAGGGGGTACACCGATAAACTCATCTTT
TRDV1,-,TRDJ1,few,CALGELWITDKLIF,TGTGCTCTTGGGGAACTATGGATCACCGATAAACTCATCTTT
TRDV2,-,TRDJ1,-,CACVLPATPTDKLIF,TGTGCCTGTGTACTCCCCGCTACTCCTACCGATAAACTCATCTTT
TRDV2,-,TRDJ1,few,CACGKQGHWWFELIF,TGTGCCTGTGGCAAACAGGGTCATTGGTGGTTTGAACTCATCTTT
TRDV1,TRDD3,TRDJ1,-,CALGEPFPQVLGGTDKLIF,TGTGCTCTTGGGGAACCCTTTCCCCAAGTACTGGGGGGCACCGATAAACTCATCTTT
TRDV1,TRDD3,TRDJ1,few,CALAYAPSTGGRGGHTDKLIF,TGTGCCCTCGCATATGCACCATCGACTGGGGGACGGGGGGGACACACCGATAAACTCATCTTT
TRDV1,-,TRDJ1,-,CALGERKDWRDKLIF,TGTGCTCTTGGGGAACGCAAGGACTGGAGAGATAAACTCATCTTT
TRAV29/DV5,-,TRDJ1,few,CSVLLCSKRGGRGGKTDKLIF,-
TRDV1,TRDD3,TRDJ1,-,CALGWYWGVIRTDKLIF,TGTGCTCTCGGTTGGTACTGGGGAGTTATACGCACCGATAAACTCATCTTT
TRDV1,-,TRDJ1,-,CALGSYWAYVEGGCPIDKLIF,TGTGCTCTTGGGTCCTATTGGGCCTACGTGGAAGGGGGCTGCCCTATCGATAAACTCATCTTT
TRDV1,-,TRDJ1,-,CALGELILSKLIF,TGTGCTCTTGGGGAACTCATCCTGAGTAAACTCATCTTT
TRDV1,TRDD3,TRDJ1,-,CALGPGARGGYWGTTQEGKLIF,TGTGCTCTTGGGCCCGGAGCGCGAGGAGGGTACTGGGGAACAACTCAAGAGGGAAAACTCATCTTT
TRDV1,-,TRDJ1,few,CALGESYPLYTDKLIF,TGTGCTCTTGGGGAATCCTACCCGCTTTACACCGATAAACTCATCTTT
TRDV2,-,TRDJ1,few,CACDALGNDKLIF,TGTGCCTGTGACGCACTGGGAAACGATAAACTCATCTTT
TRDV1,TRDD3,TRDJ1,few,CALGCDDERPTGYGGPTYTDKLIF,TGTGCTCTTGGCTGCGACGACGAACGGCCTACAGGATATGGGGGACCGACGTACACCGATAAACTCATCTTT
TRDV1,TRDD3,TRDJ1,-,CALGEQHWGSPNRRATDKLIF,TGTGCTCTTGGGGAACAACACTGGGGGAGTCCGAACCGTCGGGCCACCGATAAACTCATCTTT
TRDV1,-,TRDJ1,few,CALGEQLKFPTDTGGHVALRGLIF,TGTGCTCTTGGGGAACAACTTAAATTTCCTACGGATACTGGGGGTCACGTTGCGCTTAGGGGACTCATCTTT
TRDV1,TRDD3,TRDJ1,-,CALGELEATLDTGGDTDKLIF,TGTGCTCTTGGGGAACTAGAAGCCACCCTAGATACTGGGGGAGACACCGATAAACTCATCTTT
TRDV1,TRDD2,TRDJ1,-,CALGELFFLRHVRYGGTDKLIF,TGTGCTCTTGGGGAACTTTTCTTCCTACGCCACGTGCGATACGGTGGCACCGATAAACTCATCTTT
TRDV1,TRDD3,TRDJ1,few,CALGERSPPGLGVITDKLIF,TGTGCTCTTGGGGAACGTTCTCCTCCTGGTCTGGGGGTAATCACCGATAAACTCATCTTT
TRDV1,TRDD3,TRDJ1,-,CALGEGSSYIVGDRVYTDKLIF,TGTGCTCTTGGGGAAGGCTCGTCCTACATAGTGGGGGATAGGGTCTACACCGATAAACTCATCTTT
TRDV1,-,TRDJ1,-,CALGTIPTRGYTDKLIF,TGTGCTCTTGGGACCATTCCTACTAGGGGATACACCGATAAACTCATCTTT
TRDV1,-,TRDJ1,-,CALGEPSTLLTDKLIF,TGTGCTCTTGGGGAACCGTCTACCCTTTTAACCGATAAACTCATCTTT
TRDV1,TRDD3,TRDJ1,few,CALGELSLPNVDWGSNTDKLIF,TGTGCTCTTGGGGAACTCAGCCTTCCCAACGTGGACTGGGGGTCGAACACCGATAAACTCATCTTT
TRDV1,TRDD3,TRDJ1,few,CALGRPLGDPYTDKLIF,TGTGCTCTTGGGAGGCCACTGGGGGATCCCTACACCGATAAACTCATCTTT
TRDV1,TRDD3,TRDJ1,-,CALGEPPVTGDTNLIF,TGTGCTCTTGGGGAACCCCCCGTTACTGGGGATACGAACCTCATCTTT
TRDV1,TRDD2,TRDJ1,few,CALGEIPTRIRGTDKLIF,TGTGCTCTTGGGGAAATTCCTACGAGGATAAGGGGCACCGATAAACTCATCTTT
TRDV1,TRDD2,TRDJ1,-,CALGDRSYAGGEADKLIF,TGTGCTCTTGGGGACCGTTCCTACGCCGGGGGTGAGGCCGATAAACTCATCTTT
TRDV1,TRDD3,TRDJ1,-,CALGELIVIAGDTGIDKLIF,TGTGCTCTTGGGGAACTCATCGTAATTGCTGGGGATACGGGTATCGATAAACTCATCTTT